This T cell receptor (beta chain) was recovered during a study of blood T cells in healthy people across ages (dated by TCRdb to the mid-2010s). Context from the whole study: In model experiments, roughly one uniquely barcoded TCR beta cDNA molecule per two T cells was captured by template switching. Age-related changes in TCR beta repertoire diversity were measured in the study by deep sequencing normalized with unique cDNA molecular identifiers. Donors were grouped into four age groups: young (average roughly 17 years), middle-aged (around 39), aged (around 60) and long-lived (around 82). To avoid experimental bias, donors of different ages were spread randomly across the sequencing lanes. Two additional independent replicas of 1 million unique cDNA reads from the same blood draw were analyzed for two donors (one aged 18 to 30 and one aged 80 or older).

The library was made by 5' RACE. Instrument used: Illumina HiSeq 2500. The second PCR ran for about 6 to 12 cycles and used a J-beta primer mix along with a sample-barcoded 5' primer. A template-switch 5' adaptor carrying 12 random nucleotides introduced a unique molecular identifier onto each TCR beta cDNA molecule. Each sample yielded at least 3 million CDR3-containing paired-end reads. First-strand cDNA synthesis was performed from all RNA using the Mint cDNA synthesis kit, with priming by a TRBC-specific oligonucleotide. After uracil-DNA glycosylase treatment, a first 18-cycle PCR used universal primers M1SS and BC2_uni_R on all cDNA. Concerning the study's data processing: Each sample was normalized by randomly selecting 1 million high-quality reads, each carrying a distinct molecular identifier. Reads sharing molecular identifiers were discarded rather than binned into consensus sequences. MiTCR, run with a Q25 quality threshold and the strictest error-elimination algorithm, handled CDR3 identification, clonotype clustering and error correction. A nonparametric unseen species model with Euler transformation was used to estimate lower-bound total TCR beta diversity. The public reads were quality trimmed at Q25 with fastp and then assembled into clones with MiXCR by TCRdb, keeping productive beta chains. Each CDR3 protein gets just one entry, which takes the most common genes and DNA from the rows behind it. The V and J calls shown here were made by TCRdb, not taken from the authors' results. The sample table contains around 620,000 distinct CDR3 sequences; only one count was recorded for roughly 29% of them. Of the sample, approximately 17% is held by the ten largest clones.

This clonotype was picked up a small number of times. What this receptor recognizes is not known. No much larger clone is present one base from it, and per-base qualities are unavailable. According to the germline V gene, CDR1 reads MNHEY and CDR2 reads SVGEGT. V is pared back by 6 bases and J by 0 bases, with 15 bases lying between the germline termini. The CDR3 starts with the cysteine, ends with the phenylalanine, and has 15 residues. Here the CDR3 DNA is all that survives: 45 bases in frame from base 1. Systemically healthy Caucasian individuals from Russia, 39 in total and aged roughly 6 to 100 years, were included as donors. Approximately 11 milliliters of peripheral blood were drawn from each donor into EDTA-treated Vacutainer tubes. Ficoll-Paque density-gradient centrifugation was used to isolate PBMCs, with at least 6.5 million per sample. Trizol reagent was used to extract total RNA from PBMCs, with at least 5 micrograms per sample. For every donor, an aliquot of PBMCs went through flow cytometry to measure the percentages of naive CD45RAhigh/CD27high T cells.

What the research found in general, with its limitations: As age increased, observed TCR beta diversity per million T cells dropped in a roughly linear way, and a significant reduction was already evident by age 40. Because profiling used bulk unsorted PBMCs, naive and antigen-experienced compartments could not be compared conclusively. Observed TCR beta diversity correlated strongly with the percentage of naive T cells measured by flow cytometry. Compared with the aged group, more naive CD4+ T cells, fewer expanded clones and increased TCR diversity were shown by the long-lived group, suggesting age selection. The CMV infection status of donors was not known, potentially confounding age-related changes in expanded clonotypes. Estimates of total diversity from one million sequenced T cells were regarded as lower bounds and underestimates.

This receptor chain uses TRBV6-2 or TRBV6-3 and TRBJ2-7; the D region is possibly TRBD1 or TRBD2, each matching across 5 bases. The TCR comes from a woman aged 70-85 years in good health. The sequenced sample was blood. The CDR3 reads CASRGSGTVSYEQYF. At the DNA level, the sequence is TGTGCCAGCAGGGGGAGTGGGACGGTCTCCTACGAGCAGTACTTC.